The rows below give T cell receptor beta chains drawn from one sample of a study of blood T cell repertoires in COVID-19. The assay was immunoSEQ multiplex PCR, and TCRdb's table has in-frame clones only and misses some. The table shows 120,000 or so clones, with approximately 88% occurring only once. Sequencing was performed on peripheral blood. Receptor source: a man aged 45-60 years with acute or convalescent COVID-19. Both conserved end residues are part of each CDR3. The order of the fields is clone size, CDR3 length, J gene, V gene, D gene, CDR3 protein, CDR3 DNA. D genes are given only for firm matches. Size tells how often a clone was seen (once, few, many) or the class of an expanded clone, and some rows leave it out.

- 16 TRBJ1-6 TRBV3-1/TRBV3-2 TRBD1 CASSRGQGGNNSPLHF TGTGCCAGCAGCCGGGGACAGGGTGGCAATAATTCACCCCTCCACTTT
- 15 TRBJ1-1 TRBV23-1 TRBD1 CASRPGTGGTTEAFF TGCGCCAGCAGACCCGGGACAGGGGGTACCACTGAAGCTTTCTTT
- 13 TRBJ1-2 TRBV5-1 - CASSLIGDYGYTF TGCGCCAGCAGCTTGATCGGGGACTATGGCTACACCTTC
- 16 TRBJ2-1 TRBV4-1 TRBD2 CASSPRTVTSGAEQFF TGCGCCAGCAGCCCCCGGACCGTGACTAGCGGCGCTGAGCAGTTCTTC
- 11 TRBJ2-1 TRBV25-1 - CASTALGEQFF TGTGCCAGCACAGCTCTCGGGGAGCAGTTCTTC
- 20 TRBJ2-2 TRBV6-2/TRBV6-3 TRBD2 CASSYIAGQRGNPNTGELFF TGTGCCAGCAGTTATATCGCTGGTCAGCGGGGAAATCCGAACACCGGGGAGCTGTTTTTT
- 13 TRBJ1-1 TRBV11-3 - CASSLGPGAEAFF TGTGCCAGCAGCTTAGGCCCAGGGGCTGAAGCTTTCTTT
- 15 TRBJ2-5 TRBV15 TRBD1 CATSRSPGTEETQYF TGTGCCACCAGCAGATCACCCGGGACAGAAGAGACCCAGTACTTC
- 14 TRBJ2-7 TRBV5-4 - CASSGWEASYEQYF TGTGCCAGCAGCGGATGGGAGGCCTCCTACGAGCAGTACTTC
few 14 TRBJ2-2 TRBV18 - CASSLGLVTGELFF TGTGCCAGCTCCCTAGGACTCGTCACCGGGGAGCTGTTTTTT